The 13 T cell receptor beta chains presented below share a single source sample, sequenced in a study of cytomegalovirus exposure and HLA in healthy donors. Libraries were prepared by immunoSEQ multiplex PCR; TCRdb keeps only in-frame clonotypes and omits some of them. The data show roughly 60,000 clones, 90% to 95% seen once. Sequenced sample: PBMCs. All receptors derive from a man in his late teens or twenties in good health and CMV-seronegative.

J is TRBJ2-5 and V is TRBV6-6; possible D gene TRBD2, 6 bases. The CDR3 covers 15 residues. In germline, CDR1 is MNHNY, CDR2 SVGAGI (reference sequence). The V and J ends lost 4 bases and 5 bases respectively, with 17 bases between them. The CDR3 nucleotides read TGTGCCAGCAGTTCGGGAGAAGGGAGATACGAGACCCAGTACTTC. It is translated as CASSSGEGRYETQYF.

The J gene is TRBJ2-2, the V gene TRBV18; 9 bases map to TRBD1. The CDR3 extends over 16 amino acids. CDR1 and CDR2 (germline): KGHSH, LQKENI. Germline trimming cut 3 bases from V and 7 bases from J; bases unmatched to any gene: 9. The CDR3 is CASSPGQGGYGGELFF. CDR3 DNA sequence: TGTGCCAGCTCACCGGGACAGGGCGGATACGGCGGGGAGCTGTTTTTT.

This sequence joins TRBV14 and TRBJ2-1; maybe TRBD2 (6 bases). The V end was cut by 3 bases, the J end by 9 bases, with 24 bases between. Per germline, CDR1 SGHDN and CDR2 FVKESK. This CDR3 is built from 17 residues. The CDR3 DNA is TGTGCCAGCAGCCAGACCGGGTCGGCGGGATTAAGAGGTGAGCAGTTCTTC. Translation gives CASSQTGSAGLRGEQFF.

The chain combines TRBV10-1 with TRBJ2-1; 7 bases match TRBD1. The V gene end was trimmed by 2 bases and the J gene end by 0 bases; junction bases not matched to a gene: 4. Germline V gives CDR1 WNHNN, CDR2 SYGVQD (reference sequence). This CDR3 is 16 amino acids long. CDR3 residues: CASSEDRASSYNEQFF. For the CDR3, the DNA is TGCGCCAGCAGTGAGGACAGGGCCAGCTCCTACAATGAGCAGTTCTTC.

This clone was seen only once. This chain links TRBV6-6 with TRBJ1-2, with D maybe TRBD1 (6 bases). Germline V gene data show CDR1 as MNHNY and CDR2 as SVGAGI (reference sequence). Deletions cut 2 bases from V and 6 bases from J, with 19 bases between. This CDR3 comprises 16 residues. CDR3 DNA: TGTGCCAGCAGTTACCGTTCCCTCCGGGGGGCTGATGGCTACACCTTC. Residues: CASSYRSLRGADGYTF.

This clone was observed once. V and J are TRBV19 and TRBJ1-1, with 7 bases aligning to TRBD1. The CDR3 loop spans 14 amino acids. The V and J ends lost 7 bases and 1 base, in that order; junction bases with no gene match: 6. The germline V gene encodes CDR1 LNHDA and CDR2 SQIVND (reference sequence). This chain's CDR3 is CASKPGTENTEAFF. CDR3 nucleotides: TGTGCCAGTAAACCCGGGACAGAGAACACTGAAGCTTTCTTT.

The J gene is TRBJ1-2, the V gene TRBV19; D perhaps matches TRBD1 (6 bases). V was pared by 2 bases and J by 4 bases, with 8 bases between. Germline V CDR1 and CDR2: LNHDA, SQIVND (reference sequence). This CDR3 has 13 amino acids. This CDR3 is CASSISQGYGYTF. For the CDR3, the DNA is TGTGCCAGTAGTATATCACAGGGCTATGGCTACACCTTC. Looking up the rest from reference TRBV19 and TRBJ1-2 gives the full variable domain: DGGITQSPKYLFRKEGQNVTLSCEQNLNHDAMYWYRQDPGQGLRLIYYSQIVNDFQKGDIAEGYSVSREKKESFPLTVTSAQKNPTAFYLCASSISQGYGYTFGSGTRLTVV.

CDR3 region: CASSPTGGVLRTEAFF. CDR3 DNA: TGTGCCAGCTCACCGACAGGGGGGGTTCTTAGGACTGAAGCTTTCTTT. The gene calls are TRBV18 and TRBJ1-1, with 9 bases that match TRBD1. J gave up 5 bases and V 3 bases, and 10 bases lay outside the gene matches. Looked up from germline, CDR1 is KGHSH and CDR2 is LQKENI. The CDR3 totals 16 residues.

This clone appeared a single time. The V and J genes are TRBV19 and TRBJ1-4; 8 bases are a match to TRBD1. CDR1 and CDR2 from the germline V gene are LNHDA and SQIVND (reference sequence). The CDR3 covers 16 residues. Trimming cost V 7 bases and J 0 bases; bases outside gene matches: 7. The CDR3 reads CASKTGDSTTNEKLFF. CDR3 in DNA: TGTGCCAGTAAGACAGGGGATAGTACAACTAATGAAAAACTGTTTTTT.

This rearrangement joins TRBV6-1 to TRBJ1-1, with no clear D. V shed 1 base and J shed 0 bases, with 6 bases lying between them. This CDR3 contains 14 residues. CDR1 and CDR2 (germline): MNHNS, SASEGT. The CDR3 DNA reads as TGTGCCAGCAGTGAAGACAGCATGAACACTGAAGCTTTCTTT. Protein: CASSEDSMNTEAFF.

V is TRBV6-1 and J is TRBJ2-6; D call uncertain. There are 17 residues in the CDR3. V was pared by 1 base and J by 0 bases, with 10 bases between. CDR1 and CDR2 from the germline V gene are MNHNS and SASEGT. For the CDR3, the DNA is TGTGCCAGCAGTGAAGAGGCTTGGAGCTCTGGGGCCAACGTCCTGACTTTC. Protein sequence: CASSEEAWSSGANVLTF.

The chain recombines TRBV19 with TRBJ1-6, with TRBD1 matching 7 bases. This CDR3 is built from 17 residues. The ends lost 5 bases at V and 9 bases at J; junction bases unmatched: 16. CDR1 and CDR2 from the germline V gene are LNHDA and SQIVND (reference sequence). In DNA, the CDR3 is TGTGCCAGTAGTGCGACGACCGGGACAGAGGGGCTTTCACCCCTCCACTTT. Protein: CASSATTGTEGLSPLHF.

CDR3 DNA sequence: TGTGCCAGCAGTGACTCCCATGAGCAGTTCTTC. It translates to CASSDSHEQFF. J is TRBJ2-1 and V is TRBV11-3; D is ambiguous. CDR3 length: 11 amino acids. The germline CDR1 and CDR2 sequences are SGHNT and YENEEA. V was clipped by 6 bases and J by 8 bases, with 8 bases between them.